This TCR beta chain was sequenced in a study of human T cells and chemical hapten exposure. Study-level points and caveats: The study found expanded TCRs formed significantly more large CDR3 similarity clusters than controls.

The CDR3 consists of 17 residues. V shed 1 base and J shed 10 bases, with 20 bases lying between them. Germline loops: CDR1 MDHEN, CDR2 SYDVKM. Documented time point: patch test 3, about 24 weeks after DPC sensitization. Treatment indicated: therapeutic diphenylcyclopropenone sensitization with weekly scalp DPC. TCRdb called the RACE reads again in MiXCR, with one record for every CDR3 protein. The repertoire holds over 75,000 distinct CDR3 sequences, roughly 10% seen once, with about 0.95% in the top ten. This clonotype was detected only a few times. What it binds is not known. The sample in question was whole blood, obtained in connection with sensitization to the hapten diphenylcyclopropenone (DPC). The clonotype originates from a young woman with alopecia areata. Some clones in this sample may be carry-over from other donors' samples. This chain links TRBV28 with TRBJ1-6, with D perhaps TRBD1 (5 bases). Here the CDR3 reads CASSLLPGRVSGSPLHF. The CDR3 nucleotides read TGTGCCAGCAGTTTATTACCAGGGAGAGTCTCAGGGTCACCCCTCCACTTT.